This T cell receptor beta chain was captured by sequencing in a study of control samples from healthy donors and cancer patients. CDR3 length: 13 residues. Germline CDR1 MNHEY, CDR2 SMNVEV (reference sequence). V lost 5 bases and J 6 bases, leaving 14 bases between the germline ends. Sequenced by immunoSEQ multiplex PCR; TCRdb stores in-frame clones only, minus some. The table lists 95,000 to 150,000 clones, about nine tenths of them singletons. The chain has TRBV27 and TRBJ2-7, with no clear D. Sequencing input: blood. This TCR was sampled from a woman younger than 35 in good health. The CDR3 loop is CASSPYDGGEQYF. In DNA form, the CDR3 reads TGTGCCAGCAGTCCCTACGATGGCGGCGAGCAGTACTTC.